One sample yielded the 16 T cell receptor beta chains listed below, sequenced in a study of blood T cells in healthy people across ages. Primed by a sample-barcoded 5' primer and a J-beta primer mix, a second PCR proceeded for roughly 6 to 12 cycles. Using its own MiXCR run on the 5' RACE reads, TCRdb lists one record per CDR3 protein. The sample lists about 730,000 distinct CDR3 sequences, approximately 43% occurring once. Sequenced sample: blood. These receptors were collected from a woman aged 55-70 years in good health.

This clonotype was recorded only once. The rearrangement links TRBV5-5 to TRBJ2-7; 7 bases align to TRBD2. This CDR3 contains 16 residues. V shed 0 bases and J 2 bases; nucleotides not matched to a gene: 8. Germline V gene sequence: CDR1 SGHKS, CDR2 YYEKEE (reference sequence). The CDR3 DNA sequence: TGTGCCAGCAGCTTGGCCAAGACTAGCAGGGCCTACGAGCAGTACTTC. Translated, it gives CASSLAKTSRAYEQYF.

Remarks on this clonotype: A read error may explain this, as a much larger clone is one base away. The chain's CDR3 is CASSPRGGYNEQYF. The CDR3 coding sequence is TGTGCCAGCAGCCCCCGTGGCGGCTACAATGAGCAGTACTTC. The J gene is TRBJ2-7, the V gene TRBV7-3; D uncertain. The CDR3 length is 14 residues. The V and J ends lost 5 bases and 7 bases respectively, with 18 bases between them. Germline V CDR1 and CDR2: SGHTA, FQGTGA.

The V gene is TRBV29-1, the J gene TRBJ2-7, with 13 nucleotides matching TRBD2. CDR1 and CDR2 from the germline V gene are SQVTM and ANQGSEA. Trimming cost V 1 base and J 0 bases; bases outside gene matches: 3. This CDR3 comprises 16 residues. The CDR3 here is CSVEGGLAGSSYEQYF. For the CDR3, the DNA is TGCAGCGTTGAAGGGGGACTAGCGGGAAGCTCCTACGAGCAGTACTTC.

The chain uses TRBV12-3 or TRBV12-4 and TRBJ1-6, with a weak D call TRBD1 (5 bases). The CDR3 length is 15 residues. The V and J ends lost 5 bases and 6 bases respectively, with 14 bases between them. CDR3 amino acids: CASSPGPEFNSPLHF. The DNA of the CDR3 is TGTGCCAGCAGTCCGGGGCCCGAATTTAATTCACCCCTCCACTTT.

This clonotype was seen a handful of times. The chain recombines TRBV2 with TRBJ2-1; the match to TRBD1 covers 8 bases. Germline V gene sequence: CDR1 SNHLY, CDR2 FYNNEI. V lost 3 bases to trimming and J lost 1 base; unmatched junction nucleotides: 5. This CDR3 is built from 16 residues. CDR3 sequence (DNA): TGTGCCAGCAGTGAGGGGGACAGGTTATCCTACAATGAGCAGTTCTTC. Translation: CASSEGDRLSYNEQFF.

This clonotype appeared a few times. This chain uses TRBV28 with TRBJ2-5; perhaps TRBD2 as D (6 bases). The J call may not be correct, given that the DNA end is closer to TRBJ2-1. The CDR3 contains 15 residues. Germline V gives CDR1 MDHEN, CDR2 SYDVKM. The DNA of the CDR3 is TGTGCCAGCAGCCACAGGCGGGGAGGCCAAGAGACCCAGTTCTTC. This codes for CASSHRRGGQETQFF.

This clonotype was observed a few times. The V gene is TRBV5-1, the J gene TRBJ2-1; a possible D gene is TRBD1 (6 bases). V shed 7 bases and J shed 5 bases, with 13 bases lying between them. The CDR3 spans 13 residues. The germline CDR1 and CDR2 sequences are SGHRS and YFSETQ. In DNA, the CDR3 is TGCGCCAGCCAGCAGGGGACGGACAATGAGCAGTTCTTC. Protein sequence: CASQQGTDNEQFF.

The V and J genes are TRBV29-1 and TRBJ2-5, with D possibly matching TRBD1 (5 bases). Gene TRBJ2-7 matches the end of the DNA better, so the J call may be wrong. Germline V lookup: CDR1 SQVTM, CDR2 ANQGSEA. The CDR3 is made up of 13 amino acids. The CDR3 loop reads CSVLGVLTYEQYF. CDR3 nucleotides: TGCAGCGTTCTAGGGGTCCTGACCTACGAGCAGTACTTC.

The CDR3 nucleotides are TGCAGTGCTTCCCCCGGGACGGGGGTTTCACCCCTCCACTTT. This sequence encodes CSASPGTGVSPLHF. V usage is TRBV20-1 and J usage is TRBJ1-6; the D gene is possibly TRBD1 (5 bases). Per germline, CDR1 DFQATT and CDR2 SNEGSKA (reference sequence). The CDR3 has 14 residues. V lost 5 bases, J lost 9 bases, and 17 bases lay in between.

This chain uses TRBV20-1 with TRBJ1-5, with 9 bases aligning to TRBD1. V gave up 5 bases and J gave up 6 bases; unmatched junction bases: 2. The germline V gene encodes CDR1 DFQATT and CDR2 SNEGSKA (reference sequence). The CDR3 spans 12 residues. The chain's CDR3 is CSASGQGQPQHF. The CDR3 DNA is TGCAGTGCTTCGGGACAGGGTCAGCCCCAGCATTTT.

The chain employs TRBV18 and TRBJ1-1, with D unclear. The CDR3 sequence is 14 residues long. V lost 2 bases and J 1 base, leaving 8 bases between the germline ends. Germline assignment: CDR1 KGHSH and CDR2 LQKENI. For the CDR3, the DNA is TGTGCCAGCTCACCAGAACAGCCGAACACTGAAGCTTTCTTT. Translated: CASSPEQPNTEAFF.

This clonotype was counted only a few times. The V call is TRBV14, the J call TRBJ2-7; the D gene is possibly TRBD2 (6 bases). Trimming stripped 4 bases from V and 6 bases from J, with 16 bases between. The CDR3 is 14 amino acids. Germline values: CDR1 SGHDN, CDR2 FVKESK. The CDR3 loop reads CASSRHELAPEQYF. CDR3 DNA sequence: TGTGCCAGCAGCCGACACGAACTAGCCCCCGAGCAGTACTTC.

The chain joins TRBV18 to TRBJ2-7, with 8 bases aligning to TRBD2. Germline V gene sequence: CDR1 KGHSH, CDR2 LQKENI. Losses at the gene ends were 6 bases for V and 5 bases for J; bases not matched to a gene: 18. This CDR3 spans 17 amino acids. The CDR3 region is CASSPRGSSGSPHEQYF. The CDR3 DNA sequence: TGTGCCAGCTCCCCTCGGGGGAGCAGCGGGAGTCCCCACGAGCAGTACTTC.

This clonotype occurred a few times. The V gene is TRBV30, the J gene TRBJ2-5; no firm D call. V was shortened by 2 bases and J by 4 bases, with 11 bases between the two germline ends. Per the germline V gene, CDR1 is GTSNPN and CDR2 is SVGIG (reference sequence). This CDR3 region has 13 residues. The CDR3 spells CAWSPNAGETQYF. CDR3 sequence (DNA): TGTGCCTGGAGTCCAAATGCCGGAGAGACCCAGTACTTC.

The table lists this clonotype with a few counts. The V gene is TRBV12-3 or TRBV12-4, the J gene TRBJ2-1; 8 bases match TRBD1. Trimming took 4 bases from V and 7 from J; bases not matched to a gene: 6. This CDR3 has 14 amino acids. The CDR3 reads CASSSRYRGNEQFF. The CDR3 DNA is TGTGCCAGCAGTTCCCGGTACAGGGGGAATGAGCAGTTCTTC.

V gene TRBV10-3 combines with J gene TRBJ1-1; no definite D call. The V gene lost 2 bases and the J gene lost 4 bases, with 20 bases spanning the gap. CDR3 size: 17 residues. Germline V lookup: CDR1 ENHRY, CDR2 SYGVKD. The CDR3 reads CAISEVWGGIEATEAFF. DNA for the CDR3: TGTGCCATCAGTGAGGTGTGGGGAGGGATCGAGGCCACTGAAGCTTTCTTT.